These 30 T cell receptor beta chains came from one sample sequenced in a study of shared clonotypes between healthy human individuals. Using immunoSEQ multiplex PCR, the repertoire was profiled, and TCRdb retains in-frame clones only, with some absent. The table shows around 2.5 million clones, with approximately 93% occurring only once. The sample was naive CD4+ T cells from PBMCs. Described subset: CD45RA+ positively selected. The receptors shown here come from a man between 18 and 29 years old in good health. Some clones in this sample may be carry-over from other donors' samples.

The gene calls are TRBV19 and TRBJ1-5; 7 nucleotides line up with TRBD1. Looked up from germline, CDR1 is LNHDA and CDR2 is SQIVND (reference sequence). J gave up 1 base and V 6 bases, and 6 bases lay outside the gene matches. The CDR3 contains 15 residues. This chain's CDR3 is CASSVEGASNQPQHF. CDR3 in DNA: TGTGCCAGTAGCGTGGAGGGGGCAAGCAATCAGCCCCAGCATTTT.

The rearrangement joins TRBV6-1 to TRBJ2-7; 7 nucleotides agree with TRBD1. Germline values: CDR1 MNHNS, CDR2 SASEGT. J gave up 2 bases and V 11 bases, and 9 bases lay outside the gene matches. CDR3 length equals 13 residues. The CDR3 sequence is CASFYDRAYEQYF. CDR3 bases: TGTGCCTCATTTTACGACAGGGCCTACGAGCAGTACTTC.

The chain couples TRBV11-3 to TRBJ2-2; tentative D call: TRBD1 (6 bases). This CDR3 contains 15 residues. V was shortened by 5 bases and J by 7 bases, with 17 bases between the two germline ends. In germline, CDR1 is SGHNT, CDR2 YENEEA. CDR3 in DNA: TGTGCCAGCAGCCCAGGGGACGTGGCGGTCGGGGAGCTGTTTTTT. This translates into CASSPGDVAVGELFF.

In this sample, this clone turned up once. This chain joins TRBV5-6 and TRBJ1-4; TRBD1 aligns across 11 bases. J was trimmed by 8 bases and V by 3 bases; bases with no gene match: 6. The CDR3 is made up of 15 amino acids. The germline V gene has CDR1 SGHDT and CDR2 YYEEEE. The CDR3 loop reads CASSYGQGAREKLFF. The CDR3 DNA reads as TGTGCCAGCAGCTATGGACAGGGGGCGCGAGAAAAACTGTTTTTT.

CDR3 coding DNA: TGTGCCAGCAGTGAAGTTCGTGAAGCTAACTATGGCTACACCTTC. It translates to CASSEVREANYGYTF. The V and J genes are TRBV2 and TRBJ1-2; D remains ambiguous. Trimming stripped 1 base from V and 0 bases from J, with 9 bases between. The CDR3 is 15 residues long. Germline lookup yields CDR1 SNHLY and CDR2 FYNNEI. The variable domain in full, completed from reference TRBV2 and TRBJ1-2, reads EPEVTQTPSHQVTQMGQEVILRCVPISNHLYFYWYRQILGQKVEFLVSFYNNEISEKSEIFDDQFSVERPDGSNFTLKIRSTKLEDSAMYFCASSEVREANYGYTFGSGTRLTVV.

For this clone: In the same sample, other DNA sequences code for this CDR3. The chain has TRBV28 and TRBJ1-3; 9 bases fit TRBD1. The CDR3 totals 16 residues. The V gene's germline CDR1 is MDHEN and CDR2 SYDVKM. The V segment lost 2 bases and the J segment 0 bases; nucleotides outside the gene matches: 2. The CDR3 is CASSLPGQGSGNTIYF. CDR3 DNA sequence: TGTGCCAGCAGTTTACCGGGACAGGGCTCTGGAAACACCATATATTTT.

The chain employs TRBV28 and TRBJ1-4, with 9 bases aligning to TRBD1. The V gene end was trimmed by 2 bases and the J gene end by 8 bases; junction bases not matched to a gene: 3. This CDR3 contains 14 residues. Germline CDR1 and CDR2: MDHEN and SYDVKM. The CDR3 reads CASSLGTGWEKLFF. The CDR3, as DNA: TGTGCCAGCAGTTTAGGGACAGGGTGGGAAAAACTGTTTTTT.

This clone showed up just once. The V call is TRBV9, the J call TRBJ2-7; tentative D call: TRBD1 (7 bases). Trimming removed 3 bases at V and 2 bases at J, with 12 bases between. This CDR3 spans 14 amino acids. Germline CDR1 SGDLS, CDR2 YYNGEE. The CDR3 spells CASSGGTAPYEQYF. The DNA of the CDR3 is TGTGCCAGCAGCGGCGGGACAGCACCCTACGAGCAGTACTTC. Looking up the rest from reference TRBV9 and TRBJ2-7 gives the full variable domain: DSGVTQTPKHLITATGQRVTLRCSPRSGDLSVYWYQQSLDQGLQFLIQYYNGEERAKGNILERFSAQQFPDLHSELNLSSLELGDSALYFCASSGGTAPYEQYFGPGTRLTVT.

The V gene is TRBV30, the J gene TRBJ2-1; D is unclear. Germline V gene sequence: CDR1 GTSNPN, CDR2 SVGIG (reference sequence). CDR3 length: 12 amino acids. Trimming removed 1 base from V and 9 bases from J, with 10 bases in between. For the CDR3, the DNA is TGTGCCTGGAGTGCCGCAGGCCGTGAGCAGTTCTTC. This encodes CAWSAAGREQFF.

J is TRBJ2-4 and V is TRBV30; 7 nucleotides align to TRBD1. CDR1 is GTSNPN, CDR2 SVGIG, per germline (reference sequence). The trim removed 0 bases at V and 2 bases at J, leaving 4 bases unmatched. The CDR3 runs to 15 residues. The CDR3 DNA is TGTGCCTGGAGTGTAGGGGGCGCGACCAAAAACATTCAGTACTTC. Residues: CAWSVGGATKNIQYF.

This chain joins TRBV11-2 and TRBJ2-1; D remains unclear. The germline V gene encodes CDR1 SGHAT and CDR2 FQNNGV. Trimming took off 1 base at V and 13 bases at J, with 8 bases between the two ends. This CDR3 is built from 11 residues. In DNA form, the CDR3 reads TGTGCCAGCAGCTTAGCATTCGGTCAGTTCTTC. It codes for CASSLAFGQFF.

The chain recombines TRBV11-2 with TRBJ1-5, with D unclear. The CDR3 length is 14 residues. Germline-derived CDR1 and CDR2 are SGHAT and FQNNGV. The V and J ends lost 2 bases and 0 bases respectively, with 5 bases between them. The CDR3 here is CASSLTNSNQPQHF. CDR3 bases: TGTGCCAGCAGCTTAACCAATAGCAATCAGCCCCAGCATTTT.

The chain carries TRBV9 and TRBJ2-5; D may match TRBD1 or TRBD2 (6 bases each). Germline V lookup: CDR1 SGDLS, CDR2 YYNGEE. There are 12 residues in the CDR3. V was trimmed by 8 bases and J by 2 bases, leaving 10 bases between them. The CDR3 loop is CASGGGQETQYF. Here the CDR3 DNA reads TGTGCCAGTGGAGGGGGACAAGAGACCCAGTACTTC.

The chain joins TRBV9 to TRBJ1-4, with D maybe TRBD1 (6 bases). CDR3 length: 16 residues. The V gene lost 3 bases and the J gene lost 8 bases, with 20 bases spanning the gap. Germline V lookup: CDR1 SGDLS, CDR2 YYNGEE. The CDR3 here is CASSANSGGREEKLFF. The CDR3 bases are TGTGCCAGCAGCGCAAATAGTGGGGGGCGCGAGGAAAAACTGTTTTTT.

As regards this clone: This specimen includes other DNA sequences encoding the same CDR3. This chain links TRBV29-1 with TRBJ2-7; D possibly uses TRBD1 or TRBD2 (5 bases each). This CDR3 comprises 12 residues. Germline values: CDR1 SQVTM, CDR2 ANQGSEA. V was shortened by 7 bases and J by 7 bases, with 17 bases between the two germline ends. CDR3 nucleotides: TGCAGCGGACAGCTCCGAGGGGAGGAGCAGTACTTC. This gives the protein CSGQLRGEEQYF.

V usage is TRBV7-8 and J usage is TRBJ1-1; no clear D gene. The CDR3 runs 15 residues. Trimming took off 3 bases at V and 1 base at J, with 12 bases between the two ends. Germline CDR1 SGHVS, CDR2 FQNEAQ. The CDR3 spells CASSFDPGSNTEAFF. CDR3 nucleotide sequence: TGTGCCAGCAGCTTTGATCCGGGGTCGAACACTGAAGCTTTCTTT. Full variable domain (remainder filled in from reference TRBV7-8 and TRBJ1-1): GAGVSQSPRYKVAKRGQDVALRCDPISGHVSLFWYQQALGQGPEFLTYFQNEAQLDKSGLPSDRFFAERPEGSVSTLKIQRTQQEDSAVYLCASSFDPGSNTEAFFGQGTRLTVV.

The gene calls are TRBV12-5 and TRBJ2-3; 8 bases align to TRBD1. Germline CDR1 and CDR2: LGHNT and FRNRAP. With 3 bases clipped from V and 5 bases from J, the junction kept 7 bases outside the gene matches. The CDR3 spans 15 residues. The CDR3 sequence: CASGFKGRGQDTQYF. CDR3 nucleotide sequence: TGTGCTAGTGGTTTTAAGGGCAGGGGGCAAGATACGCAGTATTTT.

CDR3 sequence: CASSLEGTGGNEQFF. The CDR3 region has the DNA TGTGCCAGCAGCTTAGAGGGTACAGGGGGAAATGAGCAGTTCTTC. The chain links TRBV11-3 to TRBJ2-1, with 8 bases that match TRBD1. Per the germline V gene, CDR1 is SGHNT and CDR2 is YENEEA. This CDR3 is 15 amino acids long. V shed 0 bases, J shed 7 bases, and the junction held 5 bases outside the gene matches.

V usage is TRBV6-6 and J usage is TRBJ2-1, with a tentative D call TRBD1 (6 bases). The CDR3 has 15 residues. The V gene lost 4 bases and the J gene lost 5 bases, with 15 bases spanning the gap. Per the germline V gene, CDR1 is MNHNY and CDR2 is SVGAGI (reference sequence). The CDR3, as DNA: TGTGCCAGCAGTTCGGGACACCGGACCGACAATGAGCAGTTCTTC. This translates into CASSSGHRTDNEQFF.

Details on this clone: This same CDR3 is encoded by further DNA sequences in the sample. The chain links TRBV9 to TRBJ2-5; TRBD1 matches 10 bases. The CDR3 contains 15 residues. Germline loops: CDR1 SGDLS, CDR2 YYNGEE. The V and J ends lost 3 bases and 4 bases, in that order; junction bases with no gene match: 6. CDR3 coding DNA: TGTGCCAGCAGCGCTACCGGGACAGGGGTAGAGACCCAGTACTTC. This gives the protein CASSATGTGVETQYF.

The chain uses TRBV5-1 and TRBJ2-7; 14 bases are shared with TRBD2. V lost 0 bases to trimming and J lost 2 bases; unmatched junction nucleotides: 16. This CDR3 contains 21 residues. The germline CDR1 and CDR2 sequences are SGHRS and YFSETQ. DNA of the CDR3: TGCGCCAGCAGCTTGGAACCCGCCCGACGACTAGCGGGAGGGCCCCCCTACGAGCAGTACTTC. Residues: CASSLEPARRLAGGPPYEQYF.

About this clone itself: Distinct nucleotide sequences in the sample also encode this CDR3. The J gene is TRBJ1-4, the V gene TRBV20-1; maybe TRBD1 (5 bases). The V gene lost 6 bases and the J gene lost 7 bases, with 6 bases spanning the gap. CDR1 is DFQATT and CDR2 is SNEGSKA in the germline V gene (reference sequence). The CDR3 totals 10 residues. The CDR3 region is CSAGGEKLFF. CDR3 sequence (DNA): TGCAGTGCCGGGGGTGAAAAACTGTTTTTT.

The chain couples TRBV11-2 to TRBJ2-1, with TRBD2 identical over 10 bases. V was pared by 0 bases and J by 4 bases, with 9 bases of the junction left unmatched. The germline V gene encodes CDR1 SGHAT and CDR2 FQNNGV. CDR3 length equals 18 residues. The CDR3 here is CASSLDLAGDPSYNEQFF. Here the CDR3 DNA reads TGTGCCAGCAGCTTAGATCTAGCGGGAGACCCCTCTTACAATGAGCAGTTCTTC.

Regarding this clone: One end of the junction varies from germline; a read error may be responsible. The rearrangement joins TRBV29-1 to TRBJ1-1; 7 bases match TRBD1. The germline gives CDR1 SQVTM, CDR2 ANQGSEA. The CDR3 covers 12 residues. CDR3 sequence reads: CSVGFKGAETFF. The CDR3 bases are TGCAGCGTTGGATTCAAGGGGGCTGAAACTTTCTTT.

This chain connects TRBV6-5 to TRBJ2-7, with 7 bases matching TRBD1. Germline assignment: CDR1 MNHEY and CDR2 SVGAGI. The CDR3 length is 15 residues. The V and J ends lost 2 bases and 2 bases, in that order; junction bases with no gene match: 6. The CDR3 region is CASSYGQAAPYEQYF. Here the CDR3 DNA reads TGTGCCAGCAGTTACGGACAGGCGGCCCCCTACGAGCAGTACTTC.

Comments on this clone: This sample includes further DNA sequences coding for the same CDR3. The chain uses TRBV5-1 and TRBJ1-1; no definite D call. The CDR3 covers 13 residues. CDR1 SGHRS and CDR2 YFSETQ come from the germline V gene. Trimming took 0 bases from V and 0 from J, leaving 3 bases between them. The CDR3 region is CASSLDVNTEAFF. The CDR3 bases are TGCGCCAGCAGCTTGGACGTGAACACTGAAGCTTTCTTT.

This chain connects TRBV9 to TRBJ2-1; D is undetermined. CDR1 is SGDLS, CDR2 YYNGEE, per germline. V shed 0 bases and J shed 10 bases, with 14 bases lying between them. The CDR3 length is 14 residues. The CDR3 DNA sequence: TGTGCCAGCAGCGTAGTGGGTAGCCGGCGAGAGCAGTTCTTC. It translates to CASSVVGSRREQFF.

This clone was seen more than once but under ten times. The same CDR3 arises from other DNA sequences in this sample as well. As DNA, the CDR3 is TGTGCCAGCAGCGCCGGGCGGTCGAACACTGAAGCTTTCTTT. Translation: CASSAGRSNTEAFF. The chain carries TRBV9 and TRBJ1-1; no reliable D call. This CDR3 is built from 14 residues. With 3 bases removed from V and 1 base from J, the gap between germline ends came to 10 bases. Germline CDR1 SGDLS, CDR2 YYNGEE.

The gene calls are TRBV27 and TRBJ1-1; D is uncertain. There are 15 residues in the CDR3. Germline CDR1 and CDR2: MNHEY and SMNVEV (reference sequence). V was clipped by 6 bases and J by 2 bases, with 16 bases between them. Written as DNA, the CDR3 is TGTGCCAGCAGCTCCCATCAAGTTAAAAACACTGAAGCTTTCTTT. Residues: CASSSHQVKNTEAFF.

This clone appeared once. J is TRBJ2-1 and V is TRBV7-2; D possibly corresponds to TRBD2 (6 bases). Looked up from germline, CDR1 is SGHTA and CDR2 is FQGNSA. V lost 3 bases, J lost 10 bases, and 22 bases lay in between. The length of the CDR3 is 16 residues. The DNA for the CDR3 is TGTGCCAGCAGCTTGTTAAAACCGGGACTTACGACAGAGCAGTTCTTC. It yields the protein CASSLLKPGLTTEQFF. The full variable domain, completed using reference TRBV7-2 and TRBJ2-1, is GAGVSQSPSNKVTEKGKDVELRCDPISGHTALYWYRQSLGQGLEFLIYFQGNSAPDKSGLPSDRFSAERTGGSVSTLTIQRTQQEDSAVYLCASSLLKPGLTTEQFFGPGTRLTVL.